One sample yielded the 32 T cell receptor beta chains listed below, sequenced in a study of blood T cells in healthy people across ages. The second PCR ran about 6 to 12 cycles with a sample-barcoded 5' primer and J-beta primers. TCRdb itself ran the 5' RACE reads through MiXCR, one entry per CDR3 protein. The sample holds hundreds of thousands of distinct CDR3 sequences, under 40% seen once. Material: blood. These TCRs come from a young man in good health.

This clonotype was seen more than once but under ten times. The genes are TRBV20-1 and TRBJ2-3; 10 positions match TRBD2. Germline V gives CDR1 DFQATT, CDR2 SNEGSKA (reference sequence). V was pared by 8 bases and J by 2 bases, with 7 bases of the junction left unmatched. The CDR3 has 14 residues. This CDR3 is CSSYSGGYTDTQYF. In nucleotides, the CDR3 is TGCAGTTCGTATAGCGGGGGGTACACAGATACGCAGTATTTT.

The gene calls are TRBV7-2 and TRBJ2-1; D unclear. This CDR3 is 16 amino acids long. Germline V lookup: CDR1 SGHTA, CDR2 FQGNSA. The ends were cut back, 0 bases at V and 2 bases at J, with 11 bases in the middle. The CDR3 loop is CASSLAALRAYNEQFF. CDR3 coding DNA: TGTGCCAGCAGCTTAGCCGCTCTAAGAGCCTACAATGAGCAGTTCTTC.

This clonotype was counted a few times. This sequence joins TRBV20-1 and TRBJ2-2; the D gene could be TRBD1 or TRBD2 (5 bases each). The V end was cut by 0 bases, the J end by 4 bases, with 15 bases between. The CDR3 spans 16 residues. Germline lookup yields CDR1 DFQATT and CDR2 SNEGSKA (reference sequence). The CDR3 sequence: CSARDANRGSTGELFF. CDR3 sequence (DNA): TGCAGTGCTAGAGATGCAAACCGGGGCAGCACCGGGGAGCTGTTTTTT.

The chain joins TRBV20-1 to TRBJ1-1; 7 bases agree with TRBD1. The CDR3 has 15 amino acids. With 1 base clipped from V and 0 bases from J, the junction kept 5 bases outside the gene matches. CDR1 and CDR2 (germline): DFQATT, SNEGSKA (reference sequence). In nucleotides, the CDR3 is TGCAGTGCTAGAGTGGGGACAGCGATGAACACTGAAGCTTTCTTT. Amino acids: CSARVGTAMNTEAFF.

The chain recombines TRBV25-1 with TRBJ2-1; D is possibly TRBD1 or TRBD2 (5 bases each). TRBJ2-7 matches the DNA end more closely, so the J call is doubtful. The CDR3 has 17 residues. Germline V gene sequence: CDR1 MGHDK, CDR2 SYGVNS. The CDR3 is CASSEYDGASSYNEQYF. The CDR3 region has the DNA TGTGCCAGCAGTGAATATGATGGGGCTAGCTCCTACAATGAGCAGTACTTC.

The gene calls are TRBV27 and TRBJ1-1, with a tentative D call TRBD1 (5 bases). Germline CDR1 is MNHEY and CDR2 is SMNVEV (reference sequence). The CDR3 is 14 amino acids. The V gene lost 4 bases and the J gene lost 1 base, with 10 bases spanning the gap. CDR3 sequence: CASSYSGTNTEAFF. In nucleotides, the CDR3 is TGTGCCAGCAGTTACTCCGGGACGAACACTGAAGCTTTCTTT.

V and J are TRBV11-2 and TRBJ2-1, with D possibly being TRBD2 (5 bases). The CDR3 consists of 13 residues. The V end lost 1 base, the J end lost 15 bases, and 16 bases lay between the germline ends. CDR1 and CDR2 from the germline V gene are SGHAT and FQNNGV. As DNA, the CDR3 is TGTGCCAGCAGCTTAGGACTAAGGGCCCCCAGGTTCTTC. Its translation is CASSLGLRAPRFF.

Comment on this clonotype: A much larger clone lies one base from this, so it may be a read error. The rearrangement links TRBV25-1 to TRBJ2-7, with 9 nucleotides matching TRBD1. CDR1 is MGHDK and CDR2 is SYGVNS in the germline V gene. CDR3 length equals 14 residues. V lost 4 bases to trimming and J lost 7 bases; unmatched junction nucleotides: 8. The CDR3 here is CASSAGTGQHEQYF. The CDR3 region has the DNA TGTGCCAGCAGTGCCGGGACAGGGCAGCATGAGCAGTACTTC.

This clonotype was observed at least ten times. CDR3 residues: CASSPGTGALNGYTF. The CDR3, as DNA: TGTGCCAGCAGCCCCGGGACAGGGGCATTAAATGGCTACACCTTC. The chain recombines TRBV7-3 with TRBJ1-2; 10 positions agree with TRBD1. The CDR3 is 15 residues long. V was pared by 5 bases and J by 6 bases, with 9 bases of the junction left unmatched. The germline gives CDR1 SGHTA, CDR2 FQGTGA.

This clonotype turned up a few times. The rearrangement links TRBV2 to TRBJ1-5; D is perhaps TRBD1 (5 bases). Germline V lookup: CDR1 SNHLY, CDR2 FYNNEI. V dropped 2 bases and J dropped 4 bases, with 9 bases sitting between them. CDR3 size: 14 residues. The CDR3 DNA is TGTGCCAGCAGTGAAACAGGCTCTAATCAGCCCCAGCATTTT. Translated, it gives CASSETGSNQPQHF.

The chain combines TRBV5-4 with TRBJ2-3; possibly TRBD1 for D (6 bases). The CDR3 is 16 amino acids. The germline CDR1 and CDR2 sequences are SGHNT and YYREEE (reference sequence). Trimming stripped 5 bases from V and 1 base from J, with 17 bases between. CDR3 nucleotides: TGTGCCAGCAGTGAGGCGCAGGGGAAAGGCACAGATACGCAGTATTTT. This encodes CASSEAQGKGTDTQYF.

The J gene is TRBJ1-6, the V gene TRBV13; the D is unclear. Germline CDR1 and CDR2: PRHDT and FYEKMQ (reference sequence). Trimming removed 5 bases at V and 6 bases at J, with 14 bases between. This CDR3 is 15 amino acids long. CDR3 protein: CASSDRNRFNSPLHF. CDR3 in DNA: TGTGCCAGCAGCGACCGGAATAGGTTTAATTCACCCCTCCACTTT.

This clonotype was observed a few times. The gene calls are TRBV5-6 and TRBJ1-2; D is ambiguous. The CDR3 covers 15 residues. V shed 4 bases and J shed 8 bases, with 21 bases lying between them. Germline loops: CDR1 SGHDT, CDR2 YYEEEE. The CDR3 nucleotides read TGTGCCAGCAGCCCAGATTCCAGGTCAACGGGGGGCTACACCTTC. Translated: CASSPDSRSTGGYTF.

The gene calls are TRBV27 and TRBJ1-2, with D maybe TRBD1 (6 bases). The V gene lost 1 base and the J gene lost 6 bases, with 15 bases spanning the gap. Per germline, CDR1 MNHEY and CDR2 SMNVEV (reference sequence). The CDR3 has 15 residues. The CDR3 sequence: CASSLYSTGSHGYTF. The CDR3 DNA follows: TGTGCCAGCAGTTTATACTCCACAGGGTCCCATGGCTACACCTTC.

This clonotype has a handful of counts. The rearrangement joins TRBV7-9 to TRBJ1-1, with no clear D. The germline gives CDR1 SEHNR, CDR2 FQNEAQ (reference sequence). CDR3 length: 16 amino acids. V gave up 5 bases and J gave up 1 base, with 17 bases separating them. The CDR3, as DNA: TGTGCCAGCAGCGATACGGGCCGAGAGAAGAACACTGAAGCTTTCTTT. It codes for CASSDTGREKNTEAFF.

This clonotype was recorded at least ten times. The chain has TRBV12-3 or TRBV12-4 and TRBJ1-2; TRBD1 is a possible D gene (6 bases). This CDR3 spans 14 amino acids. V lost 5 bases and J lost 2, with 12 bases in between. CDR3 bases: TGTGCCAGCAGTCCATCCGGGACAAACTATGGCTACACCTTC. It specifies CASSPSGTNYGYTF.

This clonotype has a count of ten or more. The V and J genes are TRBV4-1 and TRBJ2-4; D is unresolved. CDR1 and CDR2 from the germline V gene are MGHRA and YSYEKL. The CDR3 sequence is 17 residues long. The V and J ends lost 0 bases and 0 bases respectively, with 12 bases between them. The CDR3 spells CASSQDSGAIAKNIQYF. CDR3 nucleotides: TGCGCCAGCAGCCAAGATAGTGGAGCCATAGCCAAAAACATTCAGTACTTC.

This clonotype was seen a few times. The V call is TRBV6-1, the J call TRBJ1-2; weak D call: TRBD1 (5 bases). V was cut by 2 bases and J by 6 bases, with 10 bases left in between. CDR3 length equals 13 residues. CDR1 is MNHNS and CDR2 is SASEGT in the germline V gene. The CDR3 DNA is TGTGCCAGCAGTGAAAGGGGCAGGAATGGCTACACCTTC. It codes for CASSERGRNGYTF.

This clonotype occurred a few times. The chain employs TRBV9 and TRBJ2-3; D could derive from TRBD1 or TRBD2 (5 bases each). V lost 7 bases to trimming and J lost 3 bases, with 27 bases between them. CDR1 is SGDLS and CDR2 is YYNGEE in the germline V gene. The CDR3 contains 18 residues. CDR3 nucleotide sequence: TGTGCCAGCGGTCAGGGCCGGCGGGCCAGTGGGGTGACAGATACGCAGTATTTT. The encoded protein is CASGQGRRASGVTDTQYF.

This clonotype came up many times. CDR3 in amino acids: CSARVPVGVADSYNEQFF. The CDR3 coding sequence is TGCAGTGCTAGAGTCCCGGTCGGTGTAGCGGACTCCTACAATGAGCAGTTCTTC. The chain is built from TRBV20-1 and TRBJ2-1, with TRBD2 as a possible D gene (6 bases). Germline CDR1 is DFQATT and CDR2 is SNEGSKA (reference sequence). CDR3 length: 18 residues. V lost 1 base, J lost 0 bases, and 19 bases lay in between.

This clonotype has ten or more counts. This chain uses TRBV7-2 with TRBJ2-7; D is perhaps TRBD1 or TRBD2 (5 bases each). This CDR3 is 16 amino acids long. CDR1 and CDR2 from the germline V gene are SGHTA and FQGNSA. Trimming left V 0 bases short and J 4 bases short, with 16 bases between. The CDR3 nucleotides are TGTGCCAGCAGCTTAGCCTCCGGGACGGAAAAATACGAGCAGTACTTC. Residues: CASSLASGTEKYEQYF.

The CDR3 loop reads CAWSGMAGAFPSSYNEQFF. CDR3 sequence (DNA): TGTGCCTGGAGTGGAATGGCGGGGGCCTTTCCGAGCTCCTACAATGAGCAGTTCTTC. The gene calls are TRBV30 and TRBJ2-1; D perhaps matches TRBD2 (7 bases). V lost 1 base, J lost 0 bases, and 22 bases lay in between. The length of the CDR3 is 19 residues. Germline loops: CDR1 GTSNPN, CDR2 SVGIG (reference sequence).

This rearrangement joins TRBV4-3 to TRBJ1-1; D remains ambiguous. CDR3 size: 14 residues. V lost 4 bases, J lost 0 bases, and 9 bases lay in between. The germline gives CDR1 LGHNA, CDR2 YSLEER. CDR3 nucleotide sequence: TGCGCCAGCAGCCCCCCCGGGCTGAACACTGAAGCTTTCTTT. Translating gives CASSPPGLNTEAFF.

This clonotype was counted at least ten times. The chain links TRBV12-3 or TRBV12-4 to TRBJ1-5; 8 bases line up with TRBD1. This CDR3 is built from 15 residues. The V gene end was trimmed by 3 bases and the J gene end by 2 bases; junction bases not matched to a gene: 3. CDR3 DNA sequence: TGTGCCAGCAGTTTTGACAGGGGTGGCAATCAGCCCCAGCATTTT. Translation gives CASSFDRGGNQPQHF.

V and J are TRBV20-1 and TRBJ1-4, with D perhaps matching TRBD1 (5 bases). Trimming took off 1 base at V and 8 bases at J, with 11 bases between the two ends. There are 13 residues in the CDR3. In germline, CDR1 is DFQATT, CDR2 SNEGSKA (reference sequence). CDR3 protein: CSARAGGREKLFF. CDR3 sequence (DNA): TGCAGTGCTAGAGCCGGGGGTCGCGAAAAACTGTTTTTT.

This clonotype has only a few counts. The chain couples TRBV4-1 to TRBJ2-3; TRBD2 aligns across 11 bases. The ends lost 3 bases at V and 2 bases at J; junction bases unmatched: 10. This CDR3 region has 18 residues. In germline, CDR1 is MGHRA, CDR2 YSYEKL. The CDR3 is CASSQDWASGGYTDTQYF. DNA of the CDR3: TGCGCCAGCAGCCAGGACTGGGCTAGCGGGGGGTACACAGATACGCAGTATTTT.

The chain is built from TRBV20-1 and TRBJ1-1; D remains unclear. Trimming shortened V by 6 bases and J by 7 bases, and 12 bases separated the two germline ends. This CDR3 is 11 amino acids long. Germline V gene data show CDR1 as DFQATT and CDR2 as SNEGSKA (reference sequence). The CDR3 region is CSAQPEVEAFF. In nucleotides, the CDR3 is TGCAGTGCCCAGCCGGAAGTTGAAGCTTTCTTT.

To note about this clonotype: This could be a read error, since a much larger clone is one nucleotide away. V is TRBV12-3 or TRBV12-4 and J is TRBJ2-1; 10 bases align to TRBD2. This CDR3 contains 16 residues. DNA of the CDR3: TGTGCCAGCAGCTCCTCTAGCGGGGGCTGGGGCAATAAGCAGTTCTTC. It codes for CASSSSSGGWGNKQFF.

This clonotype was detected ten times or more. The chain couples TRBV10-3 to TRBJ2-3; perhaps D is TRBD1 or TRBD2 (6 bases each). This CDR3 has 16 residues. Germline V gives CDR1 ENHRY, CDR2 SYGVKD. The V gene lost 3 bases and the J gene lost 8 bases, with 21 bases spanning the gap. The CDR3 DNA follows: TGTGCCATCAGTGAAGCCCAAACAGGGAGGATGAGTACGCAGTATTTT. It codes for CAISEAQTGRMSTQYF.

This sequence joins TRBV3-1 and TRBJ1-2; TRBD1 is a possible D gene (5 bases). CDR1 is LGHDT and CDR2 is YNNKEL in the germline V gene (reference sequence). CDR3 length: 15 amino acids. Trimming left V 0 bases short and J 6 bases short, with 14 bases between. CDR3 residues: CASSQEISRGDGYTF. The CDR3 DNA is TGTGCCAGCAGCCAAGAAATTAGTAGAGGGGATGGCTACACCTTC.

With respect to this clonotype: Since a much larger clone is just one base distant, this may be a read error. V is TRBV3-1 and J is TRBJ1-1; D possibly corresponds to TRBD1 (5 bases). Per germline, CDR1 LGHDT and CDR2 YNNKEL (reference sequence). The CDR3 contains 11 residues. CDR3 in DNA: TGTGCCGGCAGCAGGGACACTGAAGCTTTCTTT. It specifies CAGSRDTEAFF. Combining the CDR3 with reference TRBV3-1 and TRBJ1-1 gives the whole variable domain DTAVSQTPKYLVTQMGNDKSIKCEQNLGHDTMYWYKQDSKKFLKIMFSYNNKELIINETVPNRFSPKSPDKAHLNLHINSLELGDSAVYFCAGSRDTEAFFGQGTRLTVV.

The chain combines TRBV9 with TRBJ1-1, with a possible D match to TRBD1 (5 bases). The germline V and J ends were trimmed by 2 bases and 6 bases, with 23 bases remaining between them. There are 17 residues in the CDR3. Germline lookup yields CDR1 SGDLS and CDR2 YYNGEE. DNA of the CDR3: TGTGCCAGCAGCGTTCAACAGGTCCTTGGGGGTAAGGCTGAAGCTTTCTTT. This encodes CASSVQQVLGGKAEAFF.